This T cell receptor beta chain was obtained from a study of blood T cell repertoires in COVID-19. The overall study: Samples representing acute and convalescent COVID-19 were sourced from the United States, Italy and Spain.

Using immunoSEQ multiplex PCR, the repertoire was profiled, and TCRdb retains in-frame clones only, with some absent. This table holds about 81,000 clones, roughly 78% found once. The CDR3 spans 14 residues. After removal of 7 bases from V and 5 bases from J, the junction contained 8 bases not matched to a gene. From germline, CDR1 is SGDLS and CDR2 YYNGEE. The chain links TRBV9 to TRBJ2-2, with 7 bases matching TRBD1. Sequencing input: peripheral blood. The sequence came from a human donor in a cohort sampled during active COVID-19. This CDR3 is CASAGTERTGELFF. In nucleotides, the CDR3 is TGTGCCAGCGCAGGGACAGAAAGGACCGGGGAGCTGTTTTTT.